The entry below describes one TCR beta chain. Its antigen is undetermined. With the Oncomine TCR Beta short-read assay, DNA from cultured CD4+ T cells was sequenced. TCRdb reprocessed the PCR reads via MiXCR and lists one record per CDR3 protein. This sample has about 20,000 distinct CDR3 sequences, with roughly a quarter found just once. This sample was taken from a study of vaccination and CD4 T cells after COVID-19. Whole-study results and caveats: For convalescent patients, a median about 86% of reactive clones surfaced exclusively after vaccination.

CDR3 length equals 13 residues. The ends were cut back, 2 bases at V and 15 bases at J, with 17 bases in the middle. Treatment: roughly 10-day PBMC culture with coronavirus spike peptide pools or control peptides (ViraFEST assay). The sequence came from a human donor with COVID-19. Material: cultured CD4+ T cells from blood. The chain is built from TRBV12-3 or TRBV12-4 and TRBJ2-4, with a weak D call TRBD1 (6 bases). In DNA form, the CDR3 reads TGTGCCAGCAGTTTATTGTCAGGACAGCTTCGGTACTTC. Translating it yields CASSLLSGQLRYF.